This TCR beta chain was sequenced during a study of shared clonotypes between healthy human individuals. Sequenced by immunoSEQ multiplex PCR; TCRdb stores in-frame clones only, minus some. The sample includes around 2.5 million clones, roughly 93% seen only once; the top ten take 0.36%. With 6 bases removed from V and 0 bases from J, the gap between germline ends came to 14 bases. The germline gives CDR1 MGHRA, CDR2 YSYEKL. The CDR3 has 15 residues. The study drew all its donors from Caucasian adults living in Nashville, Tennessee. The sequence came from a man younger than 35 in good health. Some clones in this sample may be carry-over from other donors' samples. Source material: naive CD4+ T cells from PBMCs. The subset here: CD45RA+ positively selected. J is TRBJ2-5 and V is TRBV4-1, with D possibly matching TRBD1 (6 bases). The DNA of the CDR3 is TGCGCCAGCAGACGCCCTGGGGGCAACCAAGAGACCCAGTACTTC. Translated, it gives CASRRPGGNQETQYF.